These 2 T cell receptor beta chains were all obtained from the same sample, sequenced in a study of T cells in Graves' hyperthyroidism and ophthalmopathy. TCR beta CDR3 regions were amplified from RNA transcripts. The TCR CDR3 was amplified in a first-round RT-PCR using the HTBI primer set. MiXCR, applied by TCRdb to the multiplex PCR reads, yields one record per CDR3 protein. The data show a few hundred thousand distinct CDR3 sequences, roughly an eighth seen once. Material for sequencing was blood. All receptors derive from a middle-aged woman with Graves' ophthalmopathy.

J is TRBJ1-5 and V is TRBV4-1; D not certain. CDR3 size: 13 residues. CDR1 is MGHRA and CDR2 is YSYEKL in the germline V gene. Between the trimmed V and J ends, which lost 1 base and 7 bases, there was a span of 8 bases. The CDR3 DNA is TGCGCCAGCAGCCAAGTCGCGGGCCAGCCCCAGCATTTT. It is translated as CASSQVAGQPQHF.

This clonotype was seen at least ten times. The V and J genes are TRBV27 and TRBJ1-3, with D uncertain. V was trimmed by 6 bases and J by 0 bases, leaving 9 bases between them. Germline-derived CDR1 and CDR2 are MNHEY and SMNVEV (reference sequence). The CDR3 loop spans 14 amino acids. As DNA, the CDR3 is TGTGCCAGCAGCCAGACGAGCTCTGGAAACACCATATATTTT. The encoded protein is CASSQTSSGNTIYF.